These T cell receptor beta chains were read from a single sample in a study of blood T cell repertoires in COVID-19. Repertoires were generated with immunoSEQ multiplex PCR, while TCRdb's copy carries only in-frame clones and drops some. The profile covers about 68,000 clones, with 70% to 90% appearing a single time and roughly 24% taken by the ten largest. The specimen was peripheral blood. The receptors were gathered from a man in his forties or fifties with acute or convalescent COVID-19. The CDR3 runs from the conserved cysteine through the conserved F or W. Fields, in order: J gene, clone size, V gene, D gene, CDR3 DNA, CDR3 protein. The D gene is left open where the match is weak. Size is omitted from some rows. Given values are once, few, many or a class for expanded clones.

>TRBJ2-7|-|TRBV2|TRBD2
TGTGCCAGCATGGGGGCCCGGGGGGGCTCGAGGTACGAGCAGTACTTC
CASMGARGGSRYEQYF
>TRBJ1-6|-|TRBV2|-
TGTGCCAGCAGTGGGAGGGGAAATAACTCACCCCTCCACTTT
CASSGRGNNSPLHF
>TRBJ1-6|once|TRBV20-1|-
TGCAGTGCTAGTCAAGGCGGCTCCTATAATTCACCCCTCCACTTT
CSASQGGSYNSPLHF
>TRBJ1-2|-|TRBV6-5|TRBD1
TGTGCCAGCAGCAACAGACAGGGTGCCGGCTACACCTTC
CASSNRQGAGYTF
>TRBJ1-1|-|TRBV28|TRBD1
TGTGCCAGTGAGGCCCTGAGGCCCCGACAGGGGCGGGCCACTGAAGCTTTCTTT
CASEALRPRQGRATEAFF
>TRBJ1-4|-|TRBV7-2|-
TGTGCCAGCAGCTTGAAAACTTATAATGAAAAACTGTTTTTT
CASSLKTYNEKLFF
>TRBJ2-7|-|TRBV27|-
TGTGCCAGCAGTTTAGGAGGGGGCCTCGAGCAGTACTTC
CASSLGGGLEQYF
>TRBJ2-7|-|TRBV5-1|-
TGCGCCAGCAGCTTGGTAGGGGACTTGGACGAGCAGTACTTC
CASSLVGDLDEQYF
>TRBJ1-1|-|TRBV28|-
TGTGCCAGCAGTGCCGGTACCGACAGCAACACTGAAGCTTTCTTT
CASSAGTDSNTEAFF
>TRBJ2-1|-|TRBV3-1/TRBV3-2|TRBD1
TGTGCCAGCAGCCAAGATAGGGGGACAGCCCTTTACACTGAGCAGTTCTTC
CASSQDRGTALYTEQFF
>TRBJ2-5|-|TRBV29-1|TRBD2
TGCAGCGTTGAAGATGGGGGGGGAGGAGAGACCCAGTACTTC
CSVEDGGGGETQYF
>TRBJ1-1|-|TRBV5-4|TRBD1
TGTGCCAGCAGCGGCGGACAGGCCACCCATCGGGCTTTCTTT
CASSGGQATHRAFF
>TRBJ2-7|-|TRBV5-6|-
TGTGCCAGCAGCTTGGTTCTGACTATTGGCGAGCAGTACTTC
CASSLVLTIGEQYF
>TRBJ2-7|-|TRBV18|TRBD2
TGTGCCAGCTCACCAGAGACTAGCGGAACCTGGAAAACCTTC
CASSPETSGTWKTF
>TRBJ2-1|few|TRBV10-1|TRBD2
TGCGCCAGCAGTGGTGCTAGCGGGGGCTTAGGGTACAATGAGCAGTTCTTC
CASSGASGGLGYNEQFF
>TRBJ2-5|once|TRBV6-4|-
TGTGCCAGCAGTGTGAACAGCCAAGAGACCCAGTACTTC
CASSVNSQETQYF
>TRBJ2-1|-|TRBV15|TRBD2
TGTGCCACCAGCAGTAGCGGGGGGGCCTACAATGAGCAGTTCTTC
CATSSSGGAYNEQFF
>TRBJ2-2|few|TRBV7-2|TRBD2
TGTGCCAGCAGCTCACGGGAGCGGGGGATCGCCACCGGGGAGCTGTTTTTT
CASSSRERGIATGELFF
>TRBJ2-3|-|TRBV6-5|-
TGTGCCAGCAGGCCCTGGGGCGCAGATACGCAGTATTTT
CASRPWGADTQYF
>TRBJ2-7|few|TRBV29-1|-
TGCAGCGGCCGGGACACACCATACGAGCAGTACTTC
CSGRDTPYEQYF
>TRBJ1-1|few|TRBV2|-
TGTGCCAGCAGGAACAGGGAAGCTTTCTTT
CASRNREAFF
>TRBJ1-5|few|TRBV6-1|TRBD1
TGTGCCAGCAGTGTCCAAAGGACAGGGGCAAGGGTTCAGCCCCAGCATTTT
CASSVQRTGARVQPQHF
>TRBJ2-3|once|TRBV15|-
TGTGCCACCAGCAGTGGTTTGACGGTGAGGGCAGATACGCAGTATTTT
CATSSGLTVRADTQYF
>TRBJ2-2|-|TRBV7-6|TRBD2
TGTGCCAGCAGCTCTAGCGGGGTCACCGGGGAGCTGTTTTTT
CASSSSGVTGELFF
>TRBJ2-3|-|TRBV11-2|TRBD1
TGTGCCAGCAGCAACCGGGACAGTCTCTCGGATACGCAGTATTTT
CASSNRDSLSDTQYF
>TRBJ1-2|-|TRBV27|TRBD1
TGTGCCAGCAGTTTTATGTCGACAGGGGTAGGCGGCTACACCTTC
CASSFMSTGVGGYTF
>TRBJ2-1|-|TRBV7-9|TRBD2
TGTGCCAGCAGCTTAGAACTAGCGGGGGGGCCGGGCAATGAGCAGTTCTTC
CASSLELAGGPGNEQFF